Presented here are 5 T cell receptor beta chains from one specimen sequenced in a study of blood T cells in healthy people across ages. The second PCR ran about 6 to 11 cycles with a sample-barcoded 5' primer and J-beta primers. TCRdb independently ran MiXCR on the 5' RACE reads; one entry per CDR3 protein. The repertoire holds roughly 800,000 distinct CDR3 sequences, with about a quarter as singletons. Another study also made use of these data, one on T cells of mothers and their children.

Sequenced input: blood. These receptors came from a boy younger than 18 in good health.

The table lists this clonotype with a few counts. The V gene is TRBV4-2, the J gene TRBJ2-7; TRBD1 matches 7 bases. There are 16 residues in the CDR3. Unmatched junction bases numbered 9, after V lost 4 bases and J lost 0 bases. The V gene's germline CDR1 is LGHNA and CDR2 YNFKEQ. CDR3 sequence (DNA): TGTGCCAGCAGCCTACGTCCTTCAGGGGGCTCCTACGAGCAGTACTTC. Translated, it gives CASSLRPSGGSYEQYF.

The CDR3 region is CASSFDRGHPSYNEQFF. The CDR3 region has the DNA TGTGCCAGCAGTTTCGACAGGGGGCATCCCTCCTACAATGAGCAGTTCTTC. This sequence joins TRBV27 and TRBJ2-1; 10 bases are shared with TRBD1. Germline loops: CDR1 MNHEY, CDR2 SMNVEV (reference sequence). The length of the CDR3 is 17 residues. With V trimmed by 3 bases and J by 0 bases, 5 bases remained unmatched.

This clonotype has a handful of counts. The chain carries TRBV3-1 and TRBJ1-1; D unresolved. Per the germline V gene, CDR1 is LGHDT and CDR2 is YNNKEL (reference sequence). Trimming took 4 bases from V and 5 from J, leaving 8 bases between them. CDR3 length: 12 residues. For the CDR3, the DNA is TGTGCCAGCAGCCGGCGGGAAACTGAAGCTTTCTTT. Translating it yields CASSRRETEAFF.

This clonotype has just one count. V gene TRBV7-8 combines with J gene TRBJ1-2; no definite D call. The CDR3 has 14 amino acids. Germline V gene data show CDR1 as SGHVS and CDR2 as FQNEAQ. The ends were cut back, 7 bases at V and 1 base at J, with 13 bases in the middle. CDR3 amino acids: CASTRNAFNYGYTF. In DNA form, the CDR3 reads TGTGCCAGCACCCGAAACGCGTTTAACTATGGCTACACCTTC.

This clonotype has more than one count but fewer than ten. The V and J genes are TRBV7-9 and TRBJ2-1; 8 bases map to TRBD2. The CDR3 runs 16 residues. The J segment lost 4 bases and the V segment lost 5 bases, leaving 10 bases of the junction unmatched. Germline assignment: CDR1 SEHNR and CDR2 FQNEAQ (reference sequence). CDR3 sequence (DNA): TGTGCCAGCAGCCACGGAGTAGCGGGGACGTACAATGAGCAGTTCTTC. Its translation is CASSHGVAGTYNEQFF.